These 8 T cell receptor beta chains were sequenced from one sample in a study of cytomegalovirus exposure and HLA in healthy donors. PCR primers comprised 60 Vbeta and 13 Jbeta primers. Libraries were prepared by immunoSEQ multiplex PCR; TCRdb keeps only in-frame clonotypes and omits some of them. The sample records some 130,000 clones, over 75% being singletons. The specimen sequenced was PBMCs. The origin of the receptors is a man aged 30 to 39 in good health.

This chain uses TRBV28 with TRBJ1-5; D gene ambiguous. CDR1 and CDR2 from the germline V gene are MDHEN and SYDVKM. Trimming stripped 4 bases from V and 6 bases from J, with 7 bases between. There are 12 residues in the CDR3. CDR3 in amino acids: CASSSGSQPQHF. The CDR3 DNA sequence: TGTGCCAGCAGTTCGGGGTCTCAGCCCCAGCATTTT. Based on the CDR3 plus reference TRBV28 and TRBJ1-5, the full variable domain is DVKVTQSSRYLVKRTGEKVFLECVQDMDHENMFWYRQDPGLGLRLIYFSYDVKMKEKGDIPEGYSVSREKKERFSLILESASTNQTSMYLCASSSGSQPQHFGDGTRLSIL.

The chain is built from TRBV7-2 and TRBJ2-7; D is possibly TRBD2 (6 bases). This CDR3 spans 15 amino acids. Between the trimmed V and J ends, which lost 1 base and 4 bases, there was a span of 14 bases. Germline CDR1 and CDR2: SGHTA and FQGNSA. This chain's CDR3 is CASSLGFGGSYEQYF. The CDR3 DNA reads TGTGCCAGCAGCTTAGGTTTTGGAGGGTCATACGAGCAGTACTTC. Together with reference TRBV7-2 and TRBJ2-7, the CDR3 gives the full variable domain: GAGVSQSPSNKVTEKGKDVELRCDPISGHTALYWYRQSLGQGLEFLIYFQGNSAPDKSGLPSDRFSAERTGGSVSTLTIQRTQQEDSAVYLCASSLGFGGSYEQYFGPGTRLTVT.

The rearrangement links TRBV11-2 to TRBJ1-2, with 8 nucleotides matching TRBD1. CDR3 size: 16 residues. Unmatched junction bases numbered 16, after V lost 5 bases and J lost 8 bases. Per the germline V gene, CDR1 is SGHAT and CDR2 is FQNNGV. The CDR3 region has the DNA TGTGCCAGCAGCAGCCTCCGCGGACAGGGCGGTGGCGGCTACACCTTC. This codes for CASSSLRGQGGGGYTF.

This chain connects TRBV30 to TRBJ2-3, with 7 bases lining up with TRBD1. V was clipped by 5 bases and J by 2 bases; unmatched bases: 4. The CDR3 has 13 residues. Germline-derived CDR1 and CDR2 are GTSNPN and SVGIG (reference sequence). In DNA, the CDR3 is TGTGCCTGGGGAAGGGGGCACACAGATACGCAGTATTTT. Its protein product is CAWGRGHTDTQYF.

V gene TRBV10-3 combines with J gene TRBJ2-6, with D possibly TRBD1 on 5 matching bases. The CDR3 has 15 residues. V was clipped by 3 bases and J by 0 bases, with 6 bases between them. CDR1 and CDR2 from the germline V gene are ENHRY and SYGVKD. CDR3 sequence: CAISDDSSGANVLTF. The CDR3 region has the DNA TGTGCCATCAGTGATGACAGCTCTGGGGCCAACGTCCTGACTTTC.

This clone was detected a few times. J is TRBJ1-2 and V is TRBV25-1; D may be TRBD1 (5 bases). The CDR3 consists of 17 residues. The ends were cut back, 4 bases at V and 6 bases at J, with 24 bases in the middle. Germline CDR1 and CDR2: MGHDK and SYGVNS. The CDR3 sequence: CASSGVFWGPDGDGYTF. The CDR3 region has the DNA TGTGCCAGCAGTGGGGTCTTTTGGGGCCCTGACGGCGATGGCTACACCTTC.

Of note for this clone: The sample has other DNA sequences that encode this CDR3 too. The J gene is TRBJ2-2, the V gene TRBV9; D remains ambiguous. The CDR3 length is 12 residues. V lost 4 bases and J 5 bases, leaving 6 bases between the germline ends. Germline lookup yields CDR1 SGDLS and CDR2 YYNGEE. The CDR3 sequence: CASSPDTGELFF. As DNA, the CDR3 is TGTGCCAGCAGCCCAGATACCGGGGAGCTGTTTTTT. The full variable domain, in which reference TRBV9 and TRBJ2-2 provide the parts outside the CDR3, is DSGVTQTPKHLITATGQRVTLRCSPRSGDLSVYWYQQSLDQGLQFLIQYYNGEERAKGNILERFSAQQFPDLHSELNLSSLELGDSALYFCASSPDTGELFFGEGSRLTVL.

The rearrangement joins TRBV7-6 to TRBJ2-2; 9 nucleotides align to TRBD2. CDR1 is SGHVS and CDR2 is FNYEAQ in the germline V gene. The CDR3 totals 15 residues. J was trimmed by 4 bases and V by 4 bases; bases with no gene match: 4. The CDR3 DNA reads as TGTGCCAGCAGCTCTAGCGGGAAACTCACCGGGGAGCTGTTTTTT. Its translation is CASSSSGKLTGELFF.